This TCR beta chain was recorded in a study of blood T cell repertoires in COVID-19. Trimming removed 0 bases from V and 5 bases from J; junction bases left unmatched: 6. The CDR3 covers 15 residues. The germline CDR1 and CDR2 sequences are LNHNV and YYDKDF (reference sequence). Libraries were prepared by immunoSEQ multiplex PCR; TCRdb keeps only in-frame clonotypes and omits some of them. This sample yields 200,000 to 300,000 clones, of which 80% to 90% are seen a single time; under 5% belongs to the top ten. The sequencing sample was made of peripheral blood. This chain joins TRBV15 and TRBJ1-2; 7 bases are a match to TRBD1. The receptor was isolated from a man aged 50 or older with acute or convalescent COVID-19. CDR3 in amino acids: CATSREAGGSYGYTF. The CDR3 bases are TGTGCCACCAGCAGAGAGGCAGGGGGTAGTTATGGCTACACCTTC.